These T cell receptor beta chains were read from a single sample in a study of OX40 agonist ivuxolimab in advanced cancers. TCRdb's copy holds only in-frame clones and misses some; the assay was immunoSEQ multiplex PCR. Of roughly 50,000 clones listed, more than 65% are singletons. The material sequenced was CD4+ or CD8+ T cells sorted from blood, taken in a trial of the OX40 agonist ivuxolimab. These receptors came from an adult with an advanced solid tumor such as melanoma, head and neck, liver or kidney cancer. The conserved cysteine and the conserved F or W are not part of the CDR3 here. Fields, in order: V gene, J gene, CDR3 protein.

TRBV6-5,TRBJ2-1,ASSYPRGGAYNEQF
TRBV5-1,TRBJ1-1,ASSLELNRGNLNTEAF
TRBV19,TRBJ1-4,ASSLRDRTSTNEKLF
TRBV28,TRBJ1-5,ASGRTGINQPQH
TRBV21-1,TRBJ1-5,ASSKGAHRGKCNQPQH
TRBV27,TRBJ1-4,ASSFQGVDEKLF
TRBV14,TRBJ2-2,ASRKGNTGELF
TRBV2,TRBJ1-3,ASSAVRGSFNTIY
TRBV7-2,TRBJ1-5,ASSLVRDQPQH
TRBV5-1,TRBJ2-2,ASSLGTITGELF